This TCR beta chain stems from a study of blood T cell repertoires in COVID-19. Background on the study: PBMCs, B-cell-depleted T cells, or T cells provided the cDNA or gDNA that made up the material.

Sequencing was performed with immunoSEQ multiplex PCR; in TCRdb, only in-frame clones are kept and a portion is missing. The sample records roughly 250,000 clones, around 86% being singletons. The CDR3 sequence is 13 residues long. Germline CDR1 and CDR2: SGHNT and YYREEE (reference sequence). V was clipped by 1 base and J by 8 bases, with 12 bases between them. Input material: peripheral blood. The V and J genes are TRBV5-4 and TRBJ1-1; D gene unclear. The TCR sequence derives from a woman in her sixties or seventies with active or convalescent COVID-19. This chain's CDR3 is CASSLYGKGEAFF. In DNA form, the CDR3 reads TGTGCCAGCAGCTTGTACGGGAAGGGCGAAGCTTTCTTT.